Below, 13 T cell receptor beta chains from the same sample are listed, as sequenced in a study of blood T cell repertoires in COVID-19. Profiled with immunoSEQ multiplex PCR; TCRdb holds only in-frame clones, not every one. The repertoire consists of over 600,000 clones, with 90% occurring once and the leading ten covering more than 0.25%. Sequencing was done on a sample of peripheral blood. The receptors derive from a woman aged 18-35 years with acute or convalescent COVID-19.

The chain combines TRBV15 with TRBJ1-1; D not resolved. CDR1 and CDR2 from the germline V gene are LNHNV and YYDKDF (reference sequence). CDR3 length: 13 residues. Between the trimmed V and J ends, which lost 1 base and 8 bases, there was a span of 11 bases. The CDR3: CATSRAGGAEAFF. CDR3 nucleotide sequence: TGTGCCACCAGCAGAGCGGGAGGTGCCGAAGCTTTCTTT.

The CDR3 nucleotides read TGTGCCAGCAGTTTTAGGACAGTTTCTAATCAGCCCCAGCATTTT. Translation: CASSFRTVSNQPQHF. The chain has TRBV6-2 or TRBV6-3 and TRBJ1-5, with D possibly TRBD1 on 6 matching bases. CDR3 size: 15 residues. V gave up 4 bases and J gave up 4 bases, with 14 bases separating them. CDR1 is MNHEY and CDR2 is SVGEGT in the germline V gene.

The CDR3 bases are TGTGCCAGCAGTTTAGTAATTGGTAGCGGGGGCGAAGATACGCAGTATTTT. It is translated as CASSLVIGSGGEDTQYF. The chain combines TRBV28 with TRBJ2-3; 9 bases are shared with TRBD2. The CDR3 is made up of 17 amino acids. Germline assignment: CDR1 MDHEN and CDR2 SYDVKM. Unmatched junction bases numbered 11, after V lost 2 bases and J lost 5 bases. Full variable domain (rest looked up from reference TRBV28 and TRBJ2-3): DVKVTQSSRYLVKRTGEKVFLECVQDMDHENMFWYRQDPGLGLRLIYFSYDVKMKEKGDIPEGYSVSREKKERFSLILESASTNQTSMYLCASSLVIGSGGEDTQYFGPGTRLTVL.

Comments on this clone: In the same sample, other DNA sequences code for this CDR3. This chain links TRBV24-1 with TRBJ1-2; 7 nucleotides agree with TRBD1. The CDR3 is made up of 14 amino acids. CDR1 and CDR2 from the germline V gene are KGHDR and SFDVKD. Trimming took 4 bases from V and 2 from J; bases not matched to a gene: 3. The chain's CDR3 is CATSDPTGNYGYTF. CDR3 DNA sequence: TGTGCCACCAGTGACCCGACAGGGAACTATGGCTACACCTTC.

The rearrangement links TRBV4-1 to TRBJ2-1; 14 positions agree with TRBD2. CDR1 and CDR2 (germline): MGHRA, YSYEKL. CDR3 length: 18 residues. With 0 bases clipped from V and 6 bases from J, the junction kept 7 bases outside the gene matches. In DNA, the CDR3 is TGCGCCAGCAGCCAAGATGGACTAGCGGGGGGTTCTATCAATGAGCAGTTCTTC. It encodes CASSQDGLAGGSINEQFF.

The gene calls are TRBV7-5 and TRBJ2-7; the D call in the table, TRBD1, was not verified against the DNA. TRBV7-5 is shown as a pseudogene. The CDR3 extends over 13 amino acids. CDR3 nucleotide sequence: TGTGCCATGTGGGACAGGGCTAACGGCGAGCAGTACTTC. Encoded protein: CAMWDRANGEQYF.

V and J are TRBV2 and TRBJ2-2; 9 nucleotides match TRBD1. The CDR3 consists of 16 residues. CDR1 and CDR2 (germline): SNHLY, FYNNEI. J lost 5 bases, V lost 6 bases, and 10 bases had no gene match. The CDR3 DNA sequence: TGTGCCAGCAGAGCACAGGGGGCAAGTTTAACCGGGGAGCTGTTTTTT. Translating gives CASRAQGASLTGELFF.

This clone was seen only a few times. The J gene is TRBJ2-7, the V gene TRBV11-2; D is possibly TRBD2 (6 bases). V lost 0 bases and J 3 bases, leaving 9 bases between the germline ends. This CDR3 is built from 14 residues. CDR1 and CDR2 from the germline V gene are SGHAT and FQNNGV. This chain's CDR3 is CASSLDLGGYEQYF. In nucleotides, the CDR3 is TGTGCCAGCAGCTTAGATTTGGGAGGCTACGAGCAGTACTTC. Full variable domain (rest looked up from reference TRBV11-2 and TRBJ2-7): EAGVAQSPRYKIIEKRQSVAFWCNPISGHATLYWYQQILGQGPKLLIQFQNNGVVDDSQLPKDRFSAERLKGVDSTLKIQPAKLEDSAVYLCASSLDLGGYEQYFGPGTRLTVT.

The chain is built from TRBV6-5 and TRBJ2-2; 7 nucleotides line up with TRBD1. The CDR3 has 15 residues. Germline V CDR1 and CDR2: MNHEY, SVGAGI. J lost 5 bases, V lost 6 bases, and 9 bases had no gene match. The CDR3 DNA reads TGTGCCAGCAGGAAGACAGGGATTGGGACCGGGGAGCTGTTTTTT. The encoded protein is CASRKTGIGTGELFF.

This chain connects TRBV5-1 to TRBJ2-2; D possibly corresponds to TRBD1 (5 bases). Trimming stripped 1 base from V and 3 bases from J, with 13 bases between. Germline CDR1 SGHRS, CDR2 YFSETQ. The CDR3 sequence is 16 residues long. This chain's CDR3 is CASSLTQGLHTGELFF. CDR3 nucleotide sequence: TGCGCCAGCAGCTTGACCCAGGGATTGCACACCGGGGAGCTGTTTTTT.

CDR3 loop: CASRGPGWIDGQPQHF. In DNA, the CDR3 is TGTGCCAGCAGAGGTCCCGGCTGGATCGACGGGCAGCCCCAGCATTTT. The gene calls are TRBV27 and TRBJ1-5; D is undetermined. With 6 bases removed from V and 7 bases from J, the gap between germline ends came to 22 bases. There are 16 residues in the CDR3. From germline, CDR1 is MNHEY and CDR2 SMNVEV (reference sequence).

This clone was detected only a few times. The gene calls are TRBV6-2 or TRBV6-3 and TRBJ2-7, with D tentatively TRBD1 (6 bases). CDR1 MNHEY and CDR2 SVGEGT come from the germline V gene. V dropped 6 bases and J dropped 3 bases, with 12 bases sitting between them. The CDR3 contains 13 residues. The CDR3 DNA follows: TGTGCCAGCAGCCCCCGGGACATCTACGAGCAGTACTTC. Protein sequence: CASSPRDIYEQYF.

The V and J genes are TRBV19 and TRBJ1-1; 8 bases fit TRBD1. This CDR3 is 15 amino acids long. Germline loops: CDR1 LNHDA, CDR2 SQIVND (reference sequence). Trimming at V came to 5 bases and at J to 1 base, leaving 6 bases not matched to a gene. CDR3 DNA: TGTGCCAGTAGTTTGGACAGGGACTCGAACACTGAAGCTTTCTTT. It encodes CASSLDRDSNTEAFF.